The 13 T cell receptor beta chains in this list originate from one sample, sequenced in a study of blood T cell repertoires in COVID-19. Sequenced by immunoSEQ multiplex PCR; TCRdb stores in-frame clones only, minus some. The sample lists 25,000 or so clones, 80% to 90% occurring once. Sequencing used peripheral blood. The receptor source for this set is a man between 65 and 80 years old in a cohort sampled during active COVID-19.

The table lists this clone with a count of one. The rearrangement joins TRBV18 to TRBJ2-1; D possibly corresponds to TRBD2 (6 bases). CDR3 length: 17 amino acids. CDR1 and CDR2 (germline): KGHSH, LQKENI. Deletions cut 4 bases from V and 1 base from J, with 17 bases between. The CDR3 sequence: CASSQDGAGSSYNEQFF. Written as DNA, the CDR3 is TGTGCCAGCTCACAGGATGGGGCGGGATCGTCCTACAATGAGCAGTTCTTC.

The chain carries TRBV28 and TRBJ1-1; 8 bases match TRBD1. V shed 8 bases, J shed 4 bases, and the junction held 12 bases outside the gene matches. Germline-derived CDR1 and CDR2 are MDHEN and SYDVKM. There are 15 residues in the CDR3. The CDR3 here is CASLYSRGLSTEAFF. DNA for the CDR3: TGTGCCAGCCTATATTCCAGGGGGCTCAGCACTGAAGCTTTCTTT.

The gene calls are TRBV19 and TRBJ2-7, with TRBD1 matching 8 bases. Trimming took 5 bases from V and 4 from J; bases not matched to a gene: 4. This CDR3 is 13 amino acids long. Germline CDR1 and CDR2: LNHDA and SQIVND (reference sequence). CDR3 residues: CASSLDREYEQYF. The CDR3 DNA follows: TGTGCCAGTAGTCTGGACAGGGAATACGAGCAGTACTTC.

V and J are TRBV7-9 and TRBJ2-3; 7 bases map to TRBD2. J gave up 0 bases and V 4 bases, and 7 bases lay outside the gene matches. Germline-derived CDR1 and CDR2 are SEHNR and FQNEAQ (reference sequence). The CDR3 has 16 amino acids. The CDR3 protein is CASSSPPGGSTDTQYF. CDR3 coding DNA: TGTGCCAGCAGCTCCCCCCCCGGGGGGAGCACAGATACGCAGTATTTT.

The chain employs TRBV6-2 or TRBV6-3 and TRBJ2-6; TRBD2 is a possible D gene (6 bases). Trimming cost V 4 bases and J 3 bases, with 10 bases left between them. The CDR3 loop spans 15 amino acids. In germline, CDR1 is MNHEY, CDR2 SVGEGT. The chain's CDR3 is CASSSTRFGANVLTF. The CDR3 coding sequence is TGTGCCAGCAGTTCGACTAGATTTGGGGCCAACGTCCTGACTTTC.

By frequency in the sample, this clone is medium-sized. The V and J genes are TRBV5-5 and TRBJ1-5; maybe TRBD1 (6 bases). V lost 4 bases and J lost 2, with 19 bases in between. CDR3 length: 17 amino acids. From germline, CDR1 is SGHKS and CDR2 YYEKEE (reference sequence). CDR3 coding DNA: TGTGCCAGCAGCCGGGGAAACAGGGCGAGGGGCAATCAGCCCCAGCATTTT. It yields the protein CASSRGNRARGNQPQHF. The whole variable domain, filled in from reference TRBV5-5 and TRBJ1-5, reads DAGVTQSPTHLIKTRGQQVTLRCSPISGHKSVSWYQQVLGQGPQFIFQYYEKEERGRGNFPDRFSARQFPNYSSELNVNALLLGDSALYLCASSRGNRARGNQPQHFGDGTRLSIL.

CDR3 DNA: TGTGCCAGCTCACCTACAGGCTACGAGCAGTACTTC. As protein: CASSPTGYEQYF. This chain connects TRBV18 to TRBJ2-7; D is possibly TRBD1 (5 bases). The germline V and J ends were trimmed by 3 bases and 3 bases, with 6 bases remaining between them. The CDR3 length is 12 residues. The germline gives CDR1 KGHSH, CDR2 LQKENI.

J is TRBJ1-1 and V is TRBV14, with D possibly matching TRBD1 (6 bases). This CDR3 comprises 15 residues. V shed 4 bases and J shed 2 bases, with 14 bases lying between them. Germline assignment: CDR1 SGHDN and CDR2 FVKESK. CDR3 loop: CASSPIGGANTEAFF. CDR3 DNA sequence: TGTGCCAGCAGCCCGATAGGGGGGGCTAACACTGAAGCTTTCTTT.

This rearrangement joins TRBV4-2 to TRBJ2-7, with 11 nucleotides matching TRBD2. After removal of 0 bases from V and 4 bases from J, the junction contained 11 bases not matched to a gene. Germline CDR1 is LGHNA and CDR2 is YNFKEQ. The CDR3 loop spans 18 amino acids. The CDR3 nucleotides are TGTGCCAGCAGCCAAGATTGGCTAGCGGGAGGTCCTTCTTACGAGCAGTACTTC. Protein product: CASSQDWLAGGPSYEQYF.

By share of the sample, this clone is medium-sized. The chain combines TRBV28 with TRBJ2-7; D is perhaps TRBD1 (6 bases). The CDR3 runs to 13 residues. CDR1 is MDHEN and CDR2 is SYDVKM in the germline V gene. Trimming took off 5 bases at V and 0 bases at J, with 8 bases between the two ends. The CDR3 bases are TGTGCCAGCAGTACAGGGAGCTCCTACGAGCAGTACTTC. Translated: CASSTGSSYEQYF.

This rearrangement joins TRBV5-6 to TRBJ1-2; TRBD1 matches at 7 bases. Germline V lookup: CDR1 SGHDT, CDR2 YYEEEE. Unmatched junction bases numbered 15, after V lost 3 bases and J lost 4 bases. This CDR3 contains 17 residues. CDR3 loop: CASSSIIRRQGAYGYTF. The CDR3 DNA sequence: TGTGCCAGCAGCTCGATAATACGGCGACAGGGTGCCTATGGCTACACCTTC.

This CDR3 is CASSLEGGVGSGQPQHF. For the CDR3, the DNA is TGCGCCAGCAGCTTGGAAGGAGGGGTTGGGAGTGGGCAGCCCCAGCATTTT. The chain uses TRBV5-1 and TRBJ1-5, with TRBD1 as a possible D gene (5 bases). The CDR3 runs 17 residues. The germline gives CDR1 SGHRS, CDR2 YFSETQ. Deletions cut 0 bases from V and 7 bases from J, with 20 bases between.

This clone is a singleton in its sample. The genes are TRBV14 and TRBJ2-7; 11 positions agree with TRBD2. CDR1 is SGHDN and CDR2 is FVKESK in the germline V gene. V was clipped by 1 base and J by 7 bases; unmatched bases: 12. The CDR3 has 17 residues. CDR3 in DNA: TGTGCCAGCAGCCAAGGTTTTACTAGCGGGAGCGGACGGGAGCAGTACTTC. It translates to CASSQGFTSGSGREQYF.